This T cell receptor beta chain originates from a study of CD8+ T cells in alopecia areata. Overall study: Tofacitinib therapy lasting 6 to 18 months was followed by 6 months off drug.

V was pared by 6 bases and J by 7 bases, with 4 bases of the junction left unmatched. In germline, CDR1 is SQVTM, CDR2 ANQGSEA. This CDR3 comprises 12 residues. This clone appeared a few times. Its antigen remains unknown. RNA was isolated and reverse transcribed to cDNA, the sequencing template. The protocol was immunoSEQ multiplex PCR, while the TCRdb copy is restricted to in-frame clones and leaves out a portion. Counted here are fewer than 250,000 clones, less than 50% occurring once; the ten biggest clones make up over 2.5%. Study-level results: Within the top 100, expanded CD8+ clones significantly decreased with tofacitinib, as did scalp clonality. On tofacitinib, scalp and blood still held many of the expanded lesional clones. Sequences from scalp samples also cover resident alphabeta T cells of normal skin.

The sample's treatment: oral pan-JAK inhibitor, 5-10 mg twice daily. The V gene is TRBV29-1, the J gene TRBJ2-1; 9 nucleotides match TRBD1. The clonotype comes from a human donor with alopecia areata. The input for sequencing was CD4+ T cells sorted from blood, taken at roughly week 36, from a patient treated with tofacitinib. The CDR3 nucleotides are TGCAGCGTGGGGACAGGGTGGAATGAGCAGTTCTTC. Translated, it gives CSVGTGWNEQFF.